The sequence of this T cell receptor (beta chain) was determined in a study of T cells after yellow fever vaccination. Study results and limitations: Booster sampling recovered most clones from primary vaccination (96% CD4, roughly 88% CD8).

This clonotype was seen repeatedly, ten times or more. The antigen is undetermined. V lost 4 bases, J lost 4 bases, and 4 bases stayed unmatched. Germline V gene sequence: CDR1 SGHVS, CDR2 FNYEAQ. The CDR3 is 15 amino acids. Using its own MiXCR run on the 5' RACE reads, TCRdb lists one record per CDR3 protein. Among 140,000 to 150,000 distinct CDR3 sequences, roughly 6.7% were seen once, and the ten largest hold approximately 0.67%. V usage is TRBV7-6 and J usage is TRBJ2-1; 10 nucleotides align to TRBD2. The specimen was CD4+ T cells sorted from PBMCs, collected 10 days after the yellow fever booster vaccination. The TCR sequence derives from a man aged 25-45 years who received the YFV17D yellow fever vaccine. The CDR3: CASSSETSGYNEQFF. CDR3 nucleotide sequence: TGTGCCAGCAGCTCAGAGACTAGCGGGTACAATGAGCAGTTCTTC.